The 21 T cell receptor beta chains below were found in one sample sequenced in a study of blood T cell repertoires in COVID-19 (dated by TCRdb to 2020 to 2022). To prepare the library, the immunoSEQ multiplex PCR assay was applied. What TCRdb holds here is the immuneACCESS table cut down to in-frame rearrangements. Part of the clones is not present; checked against another copy, under half of the missing clones reflect an unresolved V gene, and the others are unexplained. This sample gives just over 650,000 clones in total; 70% to 90% of them show up just once. The top ten constitute approximately 0.25% of the sample. The sequenced sample was peripheral blood. The origin of the receptors is a woman aged 18-29 years with acute or convalescent COVID-19.

This rearrangement joins TRBV6-5 to TRBJ1-2; D is ambiguous. This CDR3 spans 13 amino acids. V lost 3 bases, J lost 8 bases, and 13 bases lay in between. Germline-derived CDR1 and CDR2 are MNHEY and SVGAGI. The CDR3 loop reads CASSYDGVGGYTF. The CDR3 DNA follows: TGTGCCAGCAGTTATGACGGGGTAGGGGGCTACACCTTC.

This rearrangement joins TRBV30 to TRBJ1-2; maybe TRBD1 (5 bases). The CDR3 runs 13 residues. Germline V gene data show CDR1 as GTSNPN and CDR2 as SVGIG (reference sequence). With 2 bases removed from V and 3 bases from J, the gap between germline ends came to 10 bases. The CDR3 coding sequence is TGTGCCTGGAGTTACGGGGGGGACTATGGCTACACCTTC. It specifies CAWSYGGDYGYTF. Full variable domain (rest looked up from reference TRBV30 and TRBJ1-2): SQTIHQWPATLVQPVGSPLSLECTVEGTSNPNLYWYRQAAGRGLQLLFYSVGIGQISSEVPQNLSASRPQDRQFILSSKKLLLSDSGFYLCAWSYGGDYGYTFGSGTRLTVV.

The V and J genes are TRBV7-6 and TRBJ2-1, with D uncertain. Germline V gene sequence: CDR1 SGHVS, CDR2 FNYEAQ. This CDR3 has 12 amino acids. V lost 5 bases, J lost 9 bases, and 11 bases lay in between. The CDR3 region is CASSELGTEQFF. DNA of the CDR3: TGTGCCAGCAGCGAGCTTGGTACTGAGCAGTTCTTC.

The chain employs TRBV12-3 or TRBV12-4 and TRBJ1-2; D remains unclear. This CDR3 region has 12 residues. V was shortened by 2 bases and J by 12 bases, with 13 bases between the two germline ends. DNA for the CDR3: TGTGCCAGCAGTTTATACCCTTGGCAAAACACCTTC. Residues: CASSLYPWQNTF.

V and J are TRBV6-5 and TRBJ1-1; D may be TRBD1 (5 bases). V dropped 3 bases and J dropped 0 bases, with 11 bases sitting between them. This CDR3 spans 15 amino acids. Germline loops: CDR1 MNHEY, CDR2 SVGAGI. The CDR3 here is CASSYRGELNTEAFF. The DNA of the CDR3 is TGTGCCAGCAGTTATCGGGGGGAGTTGAACACTGAAGCTTTCTTT.

This clone was detected once. The same CDR3 can be traced to other DNA sequences in this sample. The rearrangement links TRBV12-3 or TRBV12-4 to TRBJ2-1; D gene ambiguous. Trimming cost V 4 bases and J 7 bases, with 2 bases left between them. This CDR3 has 10 residues. The CDR3 nucleotides are TGTGCCAGCAGTTCAAATGAGCAGTTCTTC. Its protein product is CASSSNEQFF.

V gene TRBV4-1 combines with J gene TRBJ1-1; 8 bases line up with TRBD1. This CDR3 contains 13 residues. CDR1 MGHRA and CDR2 YSYEKL come from the germline V gene. The V and J ends lost 6 bases and 8 bases, in that order; junction bases with no gene match: 8. The CDR3, as DNA: TGCGCCAGCAGGCAAACAGGGGGAGGCGAAGCTTTCTTT. Its translation is CASRQTGGGEAFF.

The chain is built from TRBV10-3 and TRBJ1-6; 9 bases match TRBD1. The CDR3 consists of 15 residues. V shed 10 bases, J shed 7 bases, and the junction held 11 bases outside the gene matches. Germline V CDR1 and CDR2: ENHRY, SYGVKD. CDR3 coding DNA: TGTGCCACCCGACAGGGGGAGGGGGGGAATTCACCCCTCCACTTT. As protein: CATRQGEGGNSPLHF.

This sequence joins TRBV24-1 and TRBJ1-1; 8 nucleotides match TRBD1. The CDR3 loop spans 13 amino acids. CDR1 and CDR2 from the germline V gene are KGHDR and SFDVKD. Losses at the gene ends were 6 bases for V and 11 bases for J; bases not matched to a gene: 10. The CDR3 bases are TGTGCCACCAGTCCGGACAGGGAAAGTAGGGCTTTCTTT. It codes for CATSPDRESRAFF.

V and J are TRBV7-3 and TRBJ1-1, with TRBD1 identical over 10 bases. Germline V gives CDR1 SGHTA, CDR2 FQGTGA. This CDR3 is 13 amino acids long. Losses at the gene ends were 5 bases for V and 5 bases for J; bases not matched to a gene: 2. CDR3 in DNA: TGTGCCAGCAGCCAGGGACAGGGGACTGAAGCTTTCTTT. It translates to CASSQGQGTEAFF. Full variable domain (missing parts from reference TRBV7-3 and TRBJ1-1): GAGVSQTPSNKVTEKGKYVELRCDPISGHTALYWYRQSLGQGPEFLIYFQGTGAADDSGLPNDRFFAVRPEGSVSTLKIQRTERGDSAVYLCASSQGQGTEAFFGQGTRLTVV.

The genes are TRBV25-1 and TRBJ2-6; no reliable D call. This CDR3 region has 16 residues. The germline V gene encodes CDR1 MGHDK and CDR2 SYGVNS. Trimming removed 0 bases at V and 2 bases at J, with 8 bases between. The CDR3 reads CASSEYWSTGANVLTF. The CDR3 coding sequence is TGTGCCAGCAGTGAATATTGGTCTACTGGGGCCAACGTCCTGACTTTC.

In its sample, this clone was seen a few times. V is TRBV6-2 or TRBV6-3 and J is TRBJ1-5; D gene unclear. With 6 bases removed from V and 7 bases from J, the gap between germline ends came to 13 bases. Germline loops: CDR1 MNHEY, CDR2 SVGEGT. The CDR3 loop spans 13 amino acids. CDR3 DNA: TGTGCCAGCAGCCTTATGGGCTCACAGCCCCAGCATTTT. Amino acid sequence: CASSLMGSQPQHF.

The rearrangement uses TRBV28 and TRBJ1-5; no firm D call. The CDR3 contains 14 residues. Germline CDR1 reads MDHEN; CDR2 reads SYDVKM. V was trimmed by 5 bases and J by 2 bases, leaving 10 bases between them. The DNA of the CDR3 is TGTGCCAGCAGTGGACCCGGGGGCAATCAGCCCCAGCATTTT. The encoded protein is CASSGPGGNQPQHF.

The rearrangement joins TRBV5-4 to TRBJ2-5; 9 positions agree with TRBD2. J gave up 5 bases and V 3 bases, and 14 bases lay outside the gene matches. The CDR3 covers 17 residues. In germline, CDR1 is SGHNT, CDR2 YYREEE (reference sequence). In nucleotides, the CDR3 is TGTGCCAGCAGCTCCGGGGCGGTAGCGGGGGTGTCTGAGACCCAGTACTTC. Translating gives CASSSGAVAGVSETQYF.

The chain recombines TRBV5-1 with TRBJ1-2, with 7 positions matching TRBD1. The CDR3 runs 15 residues. V lost 4 bases, J lost 8 bases, and 14 bases stayed unmatched. Germline CDR1 and CDR2: SGHRS and YFSETQ. CDR3 coding DNA: TGCGCCAGCAGCCCGGGACAGTCGTGGGTCGCGGGCTACACCTTC. Its translation: CASSPGQSWVAGYTF.

The CDR3 protein is CASSRSREAGQPQHF. The CDR3 DNA follows: TGTGCCAGCAGCCGGAGCAGGGAAGCGGGTCAGCCCCAGCATTTT. The V call is TRBV3-1 (or the pseudogene TRBV3-2), the J call TRBJ1-5; possibly TRBD1 for D (5 bases). CDR1 is LGHDT and CDR2 is YNNKEL in the germline V gene (reference sequence). The V and J ends lost 4 bases and 6 bases respectively, with 16 bases between them. The CDR3 extends over 15 amino acids.

This chain joins TRBV19 and TRBJ2-3; a weak D match, TRBD1 (6 bases). This CDR3 spans 15 amino acids. Germline V gives CDR1 LNHDA, CDR2 SQIVND (reference sequence). Trimming left V 6 bases short and J 2 bases short, with 15 bases between. This CDR3 is CASSIQGSPTDTQYF. CDR3 nucleotide sequence: TGTGCCAGTAGCATACAGGGTTCCCCCACAGATACGCAGTATTTT.

This chain links TRBV7-9 with TRBJ2-7; possible D gene TRBD1, 6 bases. The germline gives CDR1 SEHNR, CDR2 FQNEAQ (reference sequence). The CDR3 loop spans 18 amino acids. Deletions cut 5 bases from V and 4 bases from J, with 27 bases between. The CDR3 DNA reads TGTGCCAGCAGCCGTCCGCCACAGGGACCTTTTAGCCCTTACGAGCAGTACTTC. Its translation is CASSRPPQGPFSPYEQYF.

The chain employs TRBV6-5 and TRBJ1-2; D unclear. V shed 7 bases and J shed 2 bases, with 17 bases lying between them. The CDR3 runs 15 residues. The V gene's germline CDR1 is MNHEY and CDR2 SVGAGI. This chain's CDR3 is CASTQTGVLNYGYTF. In nucleotides, the CDR3 is TGTGCCAGCACCCAAACCGGGGTCCTAAACTATGGCTACACCTTC.

This clone was counted a single time. The rearrangement joins TRBV24-1 to TRBJ1-5; TRBD1 might be the D (6 bases). V dropped 3 bases and J dropped 4 bases, with 9 bases sitting between them. The CDR3 sequence is 14 residues long. Germline V gene sequence: CDR1 KGHDR, CDR2 SFDVKD. Here the CDR3 reads CATSDKGGNQPQHF. For the CDR3, the DNA is TGTGCCACCAGTGATAAAGGGGGAAATCAGCCCCAGCATTTT.

V is TRBV7-2 and J is TRBJ1-1; 7 positions match TRBD1. This CDR3 has 13 residues. Losses at the gene ends were 4 bases for V and 12 bases for J; bases not matched to a gene: 11. Germline V gene data show CDR1 as SGHTA and CDR2 as FQGNSA. CDR3 protein: CASSYDRAGMSFF. CDR3 in DNA: TGTGCCAGCAGCTATGACAGGGCCGGCATGTCTTTCTTT.